The T cell receptor (beta chain) under discussion was sequenced for a study of OX40 agonist ivuxolimab in advanced cancers. On the study more broadly: Hepatocellular carcinoma, melanoma, renal cell or head and neck cancer occurred in dose-escalation patients.

V lost 0 bases and J 3 bases, leaving 3 bases between the germline ends. The germline V gene encodes CDR1 SGHRS and CDR2 YFSETQ. CDR3 size: 12 residues. To note about this clone: What it recognizes is unknown.

Study observations and caveats: The study observed clonal expansion of CD4+ and CD8+ blood T cells by week 6 at 0.1 to 3.0 mg/kg. Among expanded peripheral T cells, antigen specificity went undetermined. Mean expanded clone counts were higher in CD8+ than CD4+ T cells.

Some clones are missing from TCRdb's copy, which holds only in-frame ones; the method was immunoSEQ multiplex PCR. The sample shows fewer than 85,000 clones, approximately 86% of them seen only once. The sequence came from an adult with an advanced solid tumor such as melanoma, head and neck, liver or kidney cancer. The gene calls are TRBV5-1 and TRBJ2-5; D remains unclear. This specimen was CD4+ or CD8+ T cells sorted from blood, taken in a trial of the OX40 agonist ivuxolimab. In nucleotides, the CDR3 is TGCGCCAGCAGCTTGGGGAAAGAGACCCAGTACTTC. This gives the protein CASSLGKETQYF.